Listed here are 6 T cell receptor beta chains from one sample, sequenced in a study of blood T cell repertoires in COVID-19. Clones were read by immunoSEQ multiplex PCR, and TCRdb kept only the in-frame ones, dropping some. The sample carries under 170,000 clones, 80% to 90% recorded once. The specimen sequenced was peripheral blood. These receptors were collected from a man in his 70s with acute or convalescent COVID-19.

DNA for the CDR3: TGTGCCACCAGCAGAGATCGGAGTCGCGAGCAGTACTTC. Protein sequence: CATSRDRSREQYF. The rearrangement joins TRBV15 to TRBJ2-7; D unresolved. CDR1 is LNHNV and CDR2 is YYDKDF in the germline V gene (reference sequence). This CDR3 has 13 residues. V dropped 0 bases and J dropped 6 bases, with 9 bases sitting between them. Complete variable domain (other parts from reference TRBV15 and TRBJ2-7): DAMVIQNPRYQVTQFGKPVTLSCSQTLNHNVMYWYQQKSSQAPKLLFHYYDKDFNNEADTPDNFQSRRPNTSFCFLDIRSPGLGDTAMYLCATSRDRSREQYFGPGTRLTVT.

A few counts support this clone. This chain connects TRBV5-1 to TRBJ2-1; perhaps TRBD2 as D (6 bases). This CDR3 contains 15 residues. V was clipped by 1 base and J by 6 bases, with 14 bases between them. CDR1 SGHRS and CDR2 YFSETQ come from the germline V gene. CDR3 loop: CASSLMAREPNEQFF. Written as DNA, the CDR3 is TGCGCCAGCAGCTTGATGGCGCGGGAACCCAATGAGCAGTTCTTC. Complete variable domain (other parts from reference TRBV5-1 and TRBJ2-1): KAGVTQTPRYLIKTRGQQVTLSCSPISGHRSVSWYQQTPGQGLQFLFEYFSETQRNKGNFPGRFSGRQFSNSRSEMNVSTLELGDSALYLCASSLMAREPNEQFFGPGTRLTVL.

The chain is built from TRBV5-1 and TRBJ2-4; 9 nucleotides align to TRBD1. The CDR3 length is 17 residues. Trimming cost V 4 bases and J 1 base; bases outside gene matches: 9. CDR1 and CDR2 (germline): SGHRS, YFSETQ. CDR3 coding DNA: TGCGCCAGCAGCGAAACAGGGGGCGTTAGTGCCAAAAACATTCAGTACTTC. It specifies CASSETGGVSAKNIQYF.

This sequence joins TRBV30 and TRBJ1-1, with 8 bases lining up with TRBD1. J gave up 4 bases and V 5 bases, and 3 bases lay outside the gene matches. This CDR3 region has 12 residues. Germline V gene data show CDR1 as GTSNPN and CDR2 as SVGIG (reference sequence). CDR3 in amino acids: CAWDTGGTEAFF. The CDR3 nucleotides are TGTGCCTGGGATACAGGGGGCACTGAAGCTTTCTTT.

The chain uses TRBV7-8 and TRBJ2-5; 7 positions match TRBD2. V lost 3 bases and J lost 4; bases outside the gene matches: 8. The CDR3 is made up of 15 amino acids. CDR1 and CDR2 from the germline V gene are SGHVS and FQNEAQ. The CDR3: CASSLGGELSETQYF. CDR3 bases: TGTGCCAGCAGCTTGGGAGGGGAGCTGTCAGAGACCCAGTACTTC.

This rearrangement joins TRBV6-7 to TRBJ2-7; D is perhaps TRBD2 (5 bases). TRBV6-7 is placed among ORFs of uncertain function. V lost 3 bases to trimming and J lost 1 base, with 13 bases between them. The CDR3 is 15 residues long. CDR3 DNA sequence: TGTGCCAGCAGTTATTCATTGAGAGGGTCCTACGAGCAGTACTTC. Translation gives CASSYSLRGSYEQYF.